Included here is one T cell receptor beta chain sequence, with context. Antigen unknown. Profiling relied on immunoSEQ multiplex PCR, and the TCRdb table lists in-frame clones only, not all of them. The table lists fewer than 400,000 clones, roughly 67% of them singletons, with 5% to 6.5% in the top ten. These data come from a study of cytotoxic CD8 clonotypes in ibrutinib-treated CLL. Study-wide context: Among responders, roughly 25 were partial and 2 complete; after median about 72 months, around 15 stayed remitted and some twelve progressed.

Study-wide results and caveats: The clonality rise at ibrutinib response reflected private clonotype expansion. Relative to age-matched healthy donors, clonality at baseline was higher, and it tracked circulating CD8+ T-cell counts.

Trimming removed 6 bases from V and 3 bases from J; junction bases left unmatched: 2. Germline CDR1 is SEHNR and CDR2 is FQNEAQ (reference sequence). CDR3 size: 12 residues. V usage is TRBV7-9 and J usage is TRBJ2-7, with 7 positions matching TRBD1. This sequence was found in a human donor with chronic lymphocytic leukemia. Sequencing was performed on PBMCs, taken after 36 months of ibrutinib treatment. CDR3 in amino acids: CASRRDSYEQYF. The CDR3 nucleotides read TGTGCCAGCAGAAGGGACAGCTACGAGCAGTACTTC.